The T cell receptor beta chain described here comes from a study of T cell changes during pregnancy in multiple sclerosis. TCRdb's copy holds only in-frame clones and misses some; the assay was immunoSEQ multiplex PCR. The sample has about 41,000 clones, nearly 90% seen once. This CDR3 region has 9 residues. Germline CDR1 SEHNR, CDR2 FQNEAQ (reference sequence). Trimming removed 11 bases at V and 4 bases at J, with 6 bases between. Sequenced material: CD4+ T cells from peripheral blood mononuclear cells, taken in the first trimester of pregnancy. This TCR was sampled from a female donor with multiple sclerosis, enrolled in a pregnancy study. The V call is TRBV7-9, the J call TRBJ2-7; D call uncertain. In DNA form, the CDR3 reads TGTGCCCTTAAATACGAGCAGTACTTC. Translation gives CALKYEQYF.